These T cell receptor beta chains were read from a single sample in a study of vaccination effects on CD4 cells after COVID-19. These receptors have no known antigen. The data were produced by immunoSEQ multiplex PCR, yet TCRdb's version contains in-frame clones alone and is incomplete. Of fewer than 40,000 clones listed, approximately 82% are singletons. The source was CD4+ T cells from PBMCs cultured with HCoV-NL63 spike peptides, collected after COVID-19 vaccination. The receptors were sampled from a human donor who received a COVID-19 vaccine. Some clones in this sample may be carry-over from other donors' samples. CDR3s include the opening cysteine and the closing phenylalanine or tryptophan. A D gene is named only where the DNA matches it firmly. Where a row states a size, it is once, few, many or the class of an expanded clone; other rows omit it.

size: once; D: TRBD2; J: TRBJ2-1; V: TRBV6-2/TRBV6-3; CDR3: CASSKLAGGLDEQFF; DNA: TGTGCCAGCAGTAAACTAGCGGGGGGGCTTGATGAGCAGTTCTTC
size: .; D: TRBD2; J: TRBJ2-2; V: TRBV6-6; CDR3: CASSQTSGGNTGELFF; DNA: TGTGCCAGCAGCCAAACTAGCGGGGGGAACACCGGGGAGCTGTTTTTT
size: few; D: TRBD1; J: TRBJ1-3; V: TRBV5-1; CDR3: CASSSQTGAGNTIYF; DNA: TGCGCCAGCAGCTCCCAGACAGGGGCTGGAAACACCATATATTTT
size: once; D: TRBD1; J: TRBJ2-2; V: TRBV6-5; CDR3: CASKGAIANTGELFF; DNA: TGTGCCAGCAAGGGGGCAATCGCGAACACCGGGGAGCTGTTTTTT
size: .; D: TRBD1; J: TRBJ1-2; V: TRBV2; CDR3: CASSGQGADYGYTF; DNA: TGTGCCAGCAGTGGACAGGGGGCTGACTATGGCTACACCTTC
size: .; D: .; J: TRBJ2-5; V: TRBV5-1; CDR3: CASSLVPGPETQYF; DNA: TGCGCCAGCAGCTTGGTACCAGGGCCGGAGACCCAGTACTTC
size: .; D: .; J: TRBJ2-3; V: TRBV5-6; CDR3: CASSRDTYTDTQYF; DNA: TGTGCCAGCAGCCGCGACACCTACACAGATACGCAGTATTTT
size: .; D: .; J: TRBJ1-3; V: TRBV10-2; CDR3: CASSIQGNTIYF; DNA: TGCGCCAGCAGCATACAGGGTAACACCATATATTTT
size: .; D: .; J: TRBJ1-2; V: TRBV10-2; CDR3: CASTVAGKSYGYTF; DNA: TGCGCCAGCACTGTGGCAGGGAAGTCCTATGGCTACACCTTC
size: .; D: .; J: TRBJ2-2; V: TRBV5-1; CDR3: CASSLGFENTGELFF; DNA: TGCGCCAGCAGCTTGGGGTTCGAGAACACCGGGGAGCTGTTTTTT
size: .; D: TRBD1; J: TRBJ1-2; V: TRBV30; CDR3: CAWSPDTTGYGYTF; DNA: TGTGCCTGGAGTCCCGATACGACAGGGTATGGCTACACCTTC
size: .; D: .; J: TRBJ2-3; V: TRBV5-1; CDR3: CASSLRPENTDTQYF; DNA: TGCGCCAGCAGCTTGAGGCCGGAAAACACAGATACGCAGTATTTT
size: .; D: .; J: TRBJ2-3; V: TRBV7-9; CDR3: CASSSARVTDTQYF; DNA: TGTGCCAGCAGCTCCGCCCGGGTGACAGATACGCAGTATTTT
size: .; D: TRBD1; J: TRBJ1-2; V: TRBV6-5; CDR3: CASSPDRDLYGYTF; DNA: TGTGCCAGCAGCCCGGACAGGGACCTTTATGGCTACACCTTC
size: .; D: TRBD1; J: TRBJ1-6; V: TRBV5-6; CDR3: CASSPYGTGGRSPLHF; DNA: TGTGCCAGCAGCCCTTACGGGACAGGGGGTCGTTCACCCCTCCACTTT
size: .; D: .; J: TRBJ1-2; V: TRBV19; CDR3: CASSMPDSVYGYTF; DNA: TGTGCCAGTAGTATGCCAGACTCCGTCTATGGCTACACCTTC
size: .; D: .; J: TRBJ1-1; V: TRBV28; CDR3: CASTRSWAEAFF; DNA: TGTGCCAGCACAAGATCTTGGGCTGAAGCTTTCTTT
size: few; D: .; J: TRBJ2-4; V: TRBV6-5; CDR3: CASSSPGLAKNIQYF; DNA: TGTGCCAGCAGTTCCCCGGGACTAGCCAAAAACATTCAGTACTTC
size: few; D: .; J: TRBJ2-3; V: TRBV11-2; CDR3: CASSLGRGRGASTDTQYF; DNA: TGTGCCAGCAGCTTGGGCCGGGGTAGGGGGGCTAGCACAGATACGCAGTATTTT
size: .; D: TRBD1; J: TRBJ2-4; V: TRBV11-2; CDR3: CASSLVRGRLINIQYF; DNA: TGTGCCAGCAGCTTGGTCAGGGGGCGTCTCATAAACATTCAGTACTTC
size: .; D: .; J: TRBJ1-5; V: TRBV5-1; CDR3: CASSLDQGVAPQHF; DNA: TGCGCCAGCAGCTTGGACCAGGGAGTTGCGCCCCAGCATTTT
size: .; D: .; J: TRBJ1-2; V: TRBV29-1; CDR3: CSVEFGGHGYTF; DNA: TGCAGCGTTGAATTCGGAGGGCATGGCTACACCTTC
size: .; D: .; J: TRBJ1-1; V: TRBV3-1/TRBV3-2; CDR3: CASSLPGPLNTEAFF; DNA: TGTGCCAGCAGCCTGCCAGGTCCCCTGAACACTGAAGCTTTCTTT
size: .; D: .; J: TRBJ2-3; V: TRBV5-1; CDR3: CASSLFLGTFSTDTQYF; DNA: TGCGCCAGCAGCTTATTTCTGGGGACTTTCTCCACAGATACGCAGTATTTT
size: few; D: .; J: TRBJ2-1; V: TRBV27; CDR3: CASSPPRNIWNEQFF; DNA: TGTGCCAGCAGTCCCCCGCGCAATATTTGGAATGAGCAGTTCTTC
size: once; D: .; J: TRBJ2-1; V: TRBV3-1/TRBV3-2; CDR3: CASSLVRDEQFF; DNA: TGTGCCAGCAGCCTCGTTCGGGATGAGCAGTTCTTC
size: .; D: .; J: TRBJ1-2; V: TRBV6-1; CDR3: CASSEANYGYTF; DNA: TGTGCCAGCAGTGAAGCGAACTATGGCTACACCTTC
size: .; D: TRBD1; J: TRBJ2-5; V: TRBV6-5; CDR3: CASSSGTGGETQYF; DNA: TGTGCCAGCTCCTCCGGGACAGGGGGCGAGACCCAGTACTTC
size: .; D: .; J: TRBJ1-4; V: TRBV27; CDR3: CASSLWGPTATNEKLFF; DNA: TGTGCCAGCAGTCTCTGGGGGCCCACGGCAACTAATGAAAAACTGTTTTTT
size: .; D: .; J: TRBJ1-6; V: TRBV21-1; CDR3: CASSKATGIPTLHF; DNA: TGTGCCAGCAGCAAAGCGACGGGAATTCCTACCCTCCACTTT
size: .; D: .; J: TRBJ1-2; V: TRBV7-2; CDR3: CASSSTRGGEFGYTF; DNA: TGTGCCAGCAGCTCCACGCGTGGGGGGGAGTTTGGCTACACCTTC
size: .; D: TRBD1; J: TRBJ2-3; V: TRBV18; CDR3: CASSPQGASTDTQYF; DNA: TGTGCCAGCTCACCACAGGGGGCGAGCACAGATACGCAGTATTTT